This T cell receptor (beta chain) was identified during a study of human versus mouse CDR3 diversity and MHC coevolution. The overall study: The immunoSEQ assay reportedly detects one in 200,000 T cells.

In the case of this clone: Its antigen is undetermined.

Generated by immunoSEQ multiplex PCR, the TCRdb table keeps only in-frame clones and is missing some. The sample lists about 81,000 clones; 93% were seen once. Study-wide findings and caveats: On average, humans showed more CDR3 deletions and insertions than mice.

Germline lookup yields CDR1 SGHTA and CDR2 FQGNSA. The germline V and J ends were trimmed by 7 bases and 5 bases, with 17 bases remaining between them. This CDR3 spans 14 amino acids. This TCR came from a person aged 25 to 69 in good health. The sample comprised naive CD4+ T cells from blood. Subset of the sample: CD45RO-negative CD62L-positive naive CD4 T cells. The chain employs TRBV7-2 and TRBJ1-2; D might be TRBD1 (6 bases). The CDR3 region has the DNA TGTGCCAGCAAGAGATGGACAGACGGATATGGCTACACCTTC. It encodes CASKRWTDGYGYTF.